These 21 T cell receptor beta chains came from one sample sequenced in a study of T cell responses to AZD1222 COVID-19 vaccine. Assay: immunoSEQ multiplex PCR; the TCRdb copy retains only in-frame clones and omits some. This sample has some 66,000 clones, with about nine tenths found just once. The specimen was peripheral blood, collected 28 days after the second AZD1222 dose. The receptors were gathered from an adult who received the AZD1222 COVID-19 vaccine.

V is TRBV6-2 or TRBV6-3 and J is TRBJ1-5, with 9 bases fitting TRBD1. Unmatched junction bases numbered 5, after V lost 5 bases and J lost 6 bases. Germline CDR1 and CDR2: MNHEY and SVGEGT. The CDR3 consists of 14 residues. The CDR3 DNA reads TGTGCCAGCAGTCTTGAGGACAGGGGTCAGCCCCAGCATTTT. Its protein product is CASSLEDRGQPQHF.

The rearrangement links TRBV15 to TRBJ2-1; D not certain. Germline V gene lookup returns CDR1 LNHNV and CDR2 YYDKDF (reference sequence). The CDR3 length is 13 residues. Trimming cost V 3 bases and J 7 bases, with 10 bases left between them. The CDR3 region is CATSSARKNEQFF. As DNA, the CDR3 is TGTGCCACCAGCAGTGCCAGAAAGAATGAGCAGTTCTTC.

The gene calls are TRBV2 and TRBJ2-1; D may match TRBD1 or TRBD2 (5 bases each). CDR1 and CDR2 (germline): SNHLY, FYNNEI. This CDR3 is built from 14 residues. V was pared by 8 bases and J by 7 bases, with 18 bases between. CDR3 loop: CASVPGPNKNEQFF. The CDR3 DNA follows: TGTGCCAGCGTTCCGGGACCCAACAAAAATGAGCAGTTCTTC.

This chain connects TRBV4-1 to TRBJ2-2, with D unclear. Germline values: CDR1 MGHRA, CDR2 YSYEKL. V lost 3 bases and J 0 bases, leaving 11 bases between the germline ends. This CDR3 has 16 amino acids. CDR3 DNA sequence: TGCGCCAGCAGCCATAAGACCATCGCGAACACCGGGGAGCTGTTTTTT. Encoded protein: CASSHKTIANTGELFF.

The chain couples TRBV25-1 to TRBJ1-4; possibly TRBD1 for D (6 bases). Germline lookup yields CDR1 MGHDK and CDR2 SYGVNS. The CDR3 is made up of 12 amino acids. Trimming shortened V by 4 bases and J by 10 bases, and 10 bases separated the two germline ends. The CDR3 bases are TGTGCCAGCAGTGTTGGGGGGCGAAAACTGTTTTTT. This codes for CASSVGGRKLFF.

This rearrangement joins TRBV28 to TRBJ1-1; D is unresolved. This CDR3 has 14 residues. V was trimmed by 1 base and J by 3 bases, leaving 9 bases between them. Looked up from germline, CDR1 is MDHEN and CDR2 is SYDVKM. The DNA of the CDR3 is TGTGCCAGCAGTTTATTGGCCAGACACACTGAAGCTTTCTTT. This translates into CASSLLARHTEAFF.

The chain combines TRBV7-2 with TRBJ2-6; D unclear. This CDR3 is 13 amino acids long. V lost 6 bases and J lost 2, with 5 bases in between. Germline CDR1 SGHTA, CDR2 FQGNSA. Here the CDR3 reads CASSWAGANVLTF. CDR3 DNA sequence: TGTGCCAGCAGTTGGGCTGGGGCCAACGTCCTGACTTTC. Full variable domain (remainder filled in from reference TRBV7-2 and TRBJ2-6): GAGVSQSPSNKVTEKGKDVELRCDPISGHTALYWYRQSLGQGLEFLIYFQGNSAPDKSGLPSDRFSAERTGGSVSTLTIQRTQQEDSAVYLCASSWAGANVLTFGAGSRLTVL.

This chain connects TRBV24-1 to TRBJ2-5; 8 nucleotides match TRBD2. Germline CDR1 reads KGHDR; CDR2 reads SFDVKD. The CDR3 runs 17 residues. The V gene end was trimmed by 6 bases and the J gene end by 1 base; junction bases not matched to a gene: 12. CDR3 amino acids: CATSLSGTSGPQETQYF. DNA for the CDR3: TGTGCCACCAGTCTTTCGGGCACTAGCGGCCCCCAAGAGACCCAGTACTTC.

This clone has a single count. The genes are TRBV19 and TRBJ2-2; 8 bases are shared with TRBD2. The junction had 9 bases not matched to a gene; V was cut back by 6 bases and J by 6 bases. The CDR3 contains 15 residues. CDR1 and CDR2 from the germline V gene are LNHDA and SQIVND (reference sequence). The CDR3: CASRKGLEYAGELFF. In DNA, the CDR3 is TGTGCCAGTAGAAAGGGACTAGAGTATGCCGGGGAGCTGTTTTTT. The full variable domain, completed using reference TRBV19 and TRBJ2-2, is DGGITQSPKYLFRKEGQNVTLSCEQNLNHDAMYWYRQDPGQGLRLIYYSQIVNDFQKGDIAEGYSVSREKKESFPLTVTSAQKNPTAFYLCASRKGLEYAGELFFGEGSRLTVL.

CDR3 region: CASSSTWTSATSYEQYF. CDR3 nucleotides: TGTGCCAGCAGTTCGACTTGGACTAGCGCGACCTCCTACGAGCAGTACTTC. V and J are TRBV27 and TRBJ2-7; the match to TRBD2 covers 9 bases. After removal of 4 bases from V and 0 bases from J, the junction contained 10 bases not matched to a gene. Germline V gene data show CDR1 as MNHEY and CDR2 as SMNVEV (reference sequence). This CDR3 is 17 amino acids long.

This rearrangement joins TRBV7-9 to TRBJ2-7; D unresolved. The CDR3 is made up of 13 amino acids. Trimming removed 6 bases from V and 4 bases from J, with 13 bases in between. Germline CDR1 is SEHNR and CDR2 is FQNEAQ (reference sequence). The CDR3 region has the DNA TGTGCCAGCAGTGAAAGGAGTAGGTACGAGCAGTACTTC. Amino acid sequence: CASSERSRYEQYF.

The chain employs TRBV29-1 and TRBJ1-1; 7 nucleotides agree with TRBD1. Germline V gene lookup returns CDR1 SQVTM and CDR2 ANQGSEA. J lost 3 bases, V lost 7 bases, and 2 bases had no gene match. There are 11 residues in the CDR3. This CDR3 reads CSAGGHTEAFF. The CDR3 DNA reads as TGCAGCGCAGGGGGTCACACTGAAGCTTTCTTT.

The CDR3 protein is CASSQVQDRGLSEAFF. CDR3 coding DNA: TGTGCCAGCAGCCAAGTTCAGGACAGGGGGCTTTCTGAAGCTTTCTTT. The V call is TRBV3-1 (or the pseudogene TRBV3-2), the J call TRBJ1-1; 11 bases are shared with TRBD1. Germline loops: CDR1 LGHDT, CDR2 YNNKEL (reference sequence). The CDR3 consists of 16 residues. Germline trimming cut 1 base from V and 6 bases from J; bases unmatched to any gene: 7.

This chain connects TRBV28 to TRBJ1-6; D perhaps matches TRBD1 (6 bases). This CDR3 is built from 15 residues. Trimming took 6 bases from V and 5 from J, leaving 14 bases between them. Germline lookup yields CDR1 MDHEN and CDR2 SYDVKM. The CDR3 region is CASSKGGLNNSPLHF. CDR3 nucleotide sequence: TGTGCCAGCAGCAAAGGGGGGCTAAATAATTCACCCCTCCACTTT.

The rearrangement uses TRBV4-3 and TRBJ2-2, with a weak D call TRBD1 (5 bases). This CDR3 spans 14 amino acids. Per germline, CDR1 LGHNA and CDR2 YSLEER. Trimming shortened V by 4 bases and J by 7 bases, and 13 bases separated the two germline ends. The CDR3 nucleotides read TGCGCCAGCAGCCCCTGGGGCGAGAGCGGGGAGCTGTTTTTT. Protein sequence: CASSPWGESGELFF.

The rearrangement links TRBV7-2 to TRBJ2-1; 7 bases fit TRBD2. Trimming cost V 1 base and J 6 bases; bases outside gene matches: 9. Per the germline V gene, CDR1 is SGHTA and CDR2 is FQGNSA. CDR3 length: 16 amino acids. CDR3 region: CASSLESSGLINEQFF. The DNA for the CDR3 is TGTGCCAGCAGCTTAGAGTCTAGCGGCCTGATCAATGAGCAGTTCTTC.

This clone is a singleton in its sample. CDR3 protein: CSARWAGGNEQFF. DNA of the CDR3: TGCAGCGCCCGTTGGGCGGGGGGCAATGAGCAGTTCTTC. The chain is built from TRBV29-1 and TRBJ2-1; 8 nucleotides align to TRBD2. The CDR3 is 13 residues long. The V gene's germline CDR1 is SQVTM and CDR2 ANQGSEA. Trimming took 7 bases from V and 6 from J; bases not matched to a gene: 8.

The chain carries TRBV11-3 and TRBJ2-7; TRBD1 matches at 10 bases. Germline trimming cut 3 bases from V and 6 bases from J; bases unmatched to any gene: 11. Per the germline V gene, CDR1 is SGHNT and CDR2 is YENEEA. This CDR3 region has 16 residues. CDR3 nucleotides: TGTGCCAGCAGCTTGGGACAGGGGCGACCTATGAGCGAGCAGTACTTC. It encodes CASSLGQGRPMSEQYF.

The chain uses TRBV7-2 and TRBJ1-3; D is uncertain. The CDR3 length is 14 residues. Trimming cost V 3 bases and J 4 bases, with 10 bases left between them. Germline V gene sequence: CDR1 SGHTA, CDR2 FQGNSA. CDR3: CASSLVGLGNTIYF. CDR3 in DNA: TGTGCCAGCAGCTTGGTGGGTCTCGGAAACACCATATATTTT. The full variable domain, with the rest looked up from reference TRBV7-2 and TRBJ1-3, is GAGVSQSPSNKVTEKGKDVELRCDPISGHTALYWYRQSLGQGLEFLIYFQGNSAPDKSGLPSDRFSAERTGGSVSTLTIQRTQQEDSAVYLCASSLVGLGNTIYFGEGSWLTVV.

The V and J genes are TRBV5-6 and TRBJ1-5; the D gene is possibly TRBD1 (5 bases). Trimming removed 4 bases from V and 2 bases from J, with 19 bases in between. Germline V gene data show CDR1 as SGHDT and CDR2 as YYEEEE. This CDR3 has 17 residues. The CDR3: CASSKVGGNTGNQPQHF. The CDR3 DNA reads TGTGCCAGCAGCAAAGTGGGGGGAAATACGGGCAATCAGCCCCAGCATTTT.

The chain links TRBV28 to TRBJ2-7, with D possibly being TRBD2 (6 bases). This CDR3 region has 18 residues. With 5 bases removed from V and 4 bases from J, the gap between germline ends came to 27 bases. Germline CDR1 reads MDHEN; CDR2 reads SYDVKM. CDR3 sequence reads: CASSHMVGWGRMKYEQYF. DNA of the CDR3: TGTGCCAGCAGTCACATGGTTGGGTGGGGGAGGATGAAATACGAGCAGTACTTC.